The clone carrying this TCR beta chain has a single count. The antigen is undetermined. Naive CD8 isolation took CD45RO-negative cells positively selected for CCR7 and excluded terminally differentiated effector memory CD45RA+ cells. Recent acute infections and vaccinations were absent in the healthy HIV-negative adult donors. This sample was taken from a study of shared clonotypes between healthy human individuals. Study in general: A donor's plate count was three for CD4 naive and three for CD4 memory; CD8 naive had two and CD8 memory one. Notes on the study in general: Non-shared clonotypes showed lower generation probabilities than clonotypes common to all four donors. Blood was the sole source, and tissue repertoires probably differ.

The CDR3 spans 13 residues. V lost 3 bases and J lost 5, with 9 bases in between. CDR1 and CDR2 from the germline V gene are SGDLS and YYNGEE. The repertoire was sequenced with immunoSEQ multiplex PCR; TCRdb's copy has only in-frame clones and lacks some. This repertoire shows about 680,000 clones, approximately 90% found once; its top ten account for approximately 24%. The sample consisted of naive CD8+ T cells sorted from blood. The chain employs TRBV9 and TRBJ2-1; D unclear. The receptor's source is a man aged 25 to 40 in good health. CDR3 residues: CASSAPIDNEQFF. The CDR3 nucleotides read TGTGCCAGCAGCGCGCCGATCGACAATGAGCAGTTCTTC.